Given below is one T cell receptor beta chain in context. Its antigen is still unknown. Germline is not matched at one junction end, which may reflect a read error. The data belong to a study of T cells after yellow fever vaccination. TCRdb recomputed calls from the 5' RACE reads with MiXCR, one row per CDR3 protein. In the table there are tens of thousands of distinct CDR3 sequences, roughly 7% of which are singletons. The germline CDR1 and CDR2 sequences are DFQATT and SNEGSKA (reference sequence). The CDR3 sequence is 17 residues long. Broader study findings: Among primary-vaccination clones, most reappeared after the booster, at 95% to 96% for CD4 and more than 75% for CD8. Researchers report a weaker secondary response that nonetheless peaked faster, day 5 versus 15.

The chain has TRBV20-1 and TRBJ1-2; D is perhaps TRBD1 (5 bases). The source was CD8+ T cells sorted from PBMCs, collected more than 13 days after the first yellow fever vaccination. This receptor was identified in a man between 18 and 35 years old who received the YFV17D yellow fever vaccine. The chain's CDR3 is CCAREDHTGGANYGYTF. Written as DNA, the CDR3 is TGCTGTGCTAGAGAAGACCACACGGGGGGAGCTAACTATGGCTACACCTTC.